This TCR beta chain was recorded in a study of blood T cell repertoires in COVID-19. Study information: From the United States, Italy and Spain came samples of acute and convalescent COVID-19.

CDR3 length: 16 amino acids. V lost 4 bases and J lost 7; bases outside the gene matches: 15. Germline assignment: CDR1 MDHEN and CDR2 SYDVKM. Produced via immunoSEQ multiplex PCR; TCRdb's table is partial and in-frame only. The profile covers about 220,000 clones, with around four fifths appearing a single time and about 20% taken by the ten largest. This clone was detected once. This chain links TRBV28 with TRBJ2-7, with 8 nucleotides matching TRBD1. This receptor was obtained from a young man with active or convalescent COVID-19. Sequencing was performed on peripheral blood. CDR3 amino acids: CASSSGLGQGAWEQYF. CDR3 bases: TGTGCCAGCAGTTCTGGTTTGGGGCAGGGGGCTTGGGAGCAGTACTTC.